This note documents a single T cell receptor (beta chain) sequence. Followed longitudinally, the Seattle patients had been enrolled during active infection. Unmatched junction bases numbered 5, after V lost 3 bases and J lost 4 bases. The CDR3 runs 16 residues. Per germline, CDR1 SGHKS and CDR2 YYEKEE (reference sequence). The authors' processing: Estimated nucleated cell counts came from reference gene primer amplification. Generated by immunoSEQ multiplex PCR, the TCRdb table keeps only in-frame clones and is missing some. That table furnishes V, J and clone size, whereas the DNA furnished D and trimming. The repertoire holds 200,000 to 250,000 clones, about 91% seen once, with roughly 6% in the top ten. This record belongs to a study of blood T cell repertoires in COVID-19.

The sample taken for sequencing was peripheral blood. The rearrangement joins TRBV5-5 to TRBJ2-6; TRBD2 aligns across 9 bases. The origin of this receptor is a woman between 25 and 40 years old with COVID-19, enrolled during active disease. CDR3 sequence: CASSSLAGSGANVLTF. CDR3 bases: TGTGCCAGCAGCTCCCTAGCGGGGTCCGGGGCCAACGTCCTGACTTTC. Filled out from reference TRBV5-5 and TRBJ2-6, the complete variable domain reads DAGVTQSPTHLIKTRGQQVTLRCSPISGHKSVSWYQQVLGQGPQFIFQYYEKEERGRGNFPDRFSARQFPNYSSELNVNALLLGDSALYLCASSSLAGSGANVLTFGAGSRLTVL.